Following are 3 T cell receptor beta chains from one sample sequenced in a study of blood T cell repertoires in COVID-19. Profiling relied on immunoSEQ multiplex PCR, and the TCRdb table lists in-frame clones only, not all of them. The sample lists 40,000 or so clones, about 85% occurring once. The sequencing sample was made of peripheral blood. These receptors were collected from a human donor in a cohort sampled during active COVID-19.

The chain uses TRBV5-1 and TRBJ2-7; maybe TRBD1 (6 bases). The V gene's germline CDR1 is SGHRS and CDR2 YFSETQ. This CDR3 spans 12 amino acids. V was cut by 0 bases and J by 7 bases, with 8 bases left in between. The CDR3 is CASSLAQGEQYF. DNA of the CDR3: TGCGCCAGCAGCTTGGCTCAGGGGGAGCAGTACTTC.

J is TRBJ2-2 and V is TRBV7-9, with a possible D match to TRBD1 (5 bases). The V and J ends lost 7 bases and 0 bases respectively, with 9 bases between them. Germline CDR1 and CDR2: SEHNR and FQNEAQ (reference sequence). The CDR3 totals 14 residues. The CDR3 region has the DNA TGTGCCAGCAAGACAGTTGCGAACACCGGGGAGCTGTTTTTT. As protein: CASKTVANTGELFF.

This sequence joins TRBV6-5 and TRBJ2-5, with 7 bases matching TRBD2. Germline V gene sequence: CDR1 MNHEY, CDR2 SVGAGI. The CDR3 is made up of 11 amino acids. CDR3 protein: CASGGQETQYF. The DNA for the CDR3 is TGTGCTTCGGGGGGTCAAGAGACCCAGTACTTC.